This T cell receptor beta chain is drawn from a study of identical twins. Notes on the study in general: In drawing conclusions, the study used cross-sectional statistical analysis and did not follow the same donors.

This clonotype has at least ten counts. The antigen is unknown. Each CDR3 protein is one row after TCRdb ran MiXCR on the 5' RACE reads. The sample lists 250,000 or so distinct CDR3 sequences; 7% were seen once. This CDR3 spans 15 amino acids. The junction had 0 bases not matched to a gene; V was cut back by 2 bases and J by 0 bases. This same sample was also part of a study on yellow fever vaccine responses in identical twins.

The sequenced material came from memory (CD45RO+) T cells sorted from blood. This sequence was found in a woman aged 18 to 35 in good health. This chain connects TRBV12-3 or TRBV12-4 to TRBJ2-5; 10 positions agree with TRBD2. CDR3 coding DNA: TGTGCCAGCAGTTTAAGCGGGGGGGACCAAGAGACCCAGTACTTC. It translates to CASSLSGGDQETQYF.